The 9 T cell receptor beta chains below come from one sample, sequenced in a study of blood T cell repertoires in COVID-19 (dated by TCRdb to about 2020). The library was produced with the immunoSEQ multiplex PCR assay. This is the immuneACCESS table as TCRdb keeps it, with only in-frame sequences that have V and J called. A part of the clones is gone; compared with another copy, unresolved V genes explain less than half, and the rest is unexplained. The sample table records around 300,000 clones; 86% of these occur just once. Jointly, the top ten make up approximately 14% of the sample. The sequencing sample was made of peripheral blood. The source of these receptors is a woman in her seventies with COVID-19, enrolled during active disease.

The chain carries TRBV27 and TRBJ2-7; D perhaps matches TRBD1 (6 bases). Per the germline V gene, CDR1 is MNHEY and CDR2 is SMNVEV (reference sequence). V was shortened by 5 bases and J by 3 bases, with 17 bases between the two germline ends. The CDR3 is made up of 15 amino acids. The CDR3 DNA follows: TGTGCCAGCAGTGTAGGGGTCGGGACAAACTACGAGCAGTACTTC. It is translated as CASSVGVGTNYEQYF.

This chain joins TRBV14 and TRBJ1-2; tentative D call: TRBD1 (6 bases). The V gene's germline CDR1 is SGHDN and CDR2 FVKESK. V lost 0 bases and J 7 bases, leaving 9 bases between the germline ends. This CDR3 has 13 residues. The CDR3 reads CASSQDLGGGYTF. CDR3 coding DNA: TGTGCCAGCAGCCAAGACCTAGGGGGTGGCTACACCTTC. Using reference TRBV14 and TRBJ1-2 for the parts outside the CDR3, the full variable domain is EAGVTQFPSHSVIEKGQTVTLRCDPISGHDNLYWYRRVMGKEIKFLLHFVKESKQDESGMPNNRFLAERTGGTYSTLKVQPAELEDSGVYFCASSQDLGGGYTFGSGTRLTVV.

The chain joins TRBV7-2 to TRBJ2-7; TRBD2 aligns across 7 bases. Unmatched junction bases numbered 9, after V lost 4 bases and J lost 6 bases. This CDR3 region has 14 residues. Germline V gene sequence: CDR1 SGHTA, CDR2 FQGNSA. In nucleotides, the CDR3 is TGTGCCAGCAGCTCAGGATTGGGGGGGGTCGAGCAGTACTTC. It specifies CASSSGLGGVEQYF.

The CDR3: CASSPTGNMNTEAFF. The CDR3 bases are TGTGCCAGCAGCCCTACAGGTAACATGAACACTGAAGCTTTCTTT. J is TRBJ1-1 and V is TRBV9; D is possibly TRBD1 (5 bases). V lost 4 bases and J lost 0, with 13 bases in between. The germline gives CDR1 SGDLS, CDR2 YYNGEE. The CDR3 runs 15 residues.

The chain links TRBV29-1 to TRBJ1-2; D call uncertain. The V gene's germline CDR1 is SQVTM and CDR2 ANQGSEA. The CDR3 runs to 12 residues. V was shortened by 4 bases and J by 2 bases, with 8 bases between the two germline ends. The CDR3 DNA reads TGCAGCGTTGGATCAGTCAACTATGGCTACACCTTC. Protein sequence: CSVGSVNYGYTF.

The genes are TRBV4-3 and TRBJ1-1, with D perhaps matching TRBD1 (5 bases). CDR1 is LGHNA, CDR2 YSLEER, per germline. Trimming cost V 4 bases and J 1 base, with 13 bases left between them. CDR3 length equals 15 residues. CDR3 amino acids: CASSRSDTTNTEAFF. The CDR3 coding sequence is TGCGCCAGCAGCCGGTCGGACACAACGAACACTGAAGCTTTCTTT.

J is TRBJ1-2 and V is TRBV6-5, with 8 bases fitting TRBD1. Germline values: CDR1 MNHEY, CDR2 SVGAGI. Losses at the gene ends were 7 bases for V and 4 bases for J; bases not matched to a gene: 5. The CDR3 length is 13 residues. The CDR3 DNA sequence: TGTGCCAGCAACCCAGGGGGCCTCTATGGCTACACCTTC. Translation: CASNPGGLYGYTF.

CDR3 in DNA: TGTGCCAGCTCACCACCCGGGGAAGTATCCTACAATGAGCAGTTCTTC. Protein product: CASSPPGEVSYNEQFF. V and J are TRBV18 and TRBJ2-1; possibly TRBD2 for D (5 bases). Trimming took 0 bases from V and 1 from J, leaving 10 bases between them. Germline CDR1 is KGHSH and CDR2 is LQKENI. The CDR3 loop spans 16 amino acids.

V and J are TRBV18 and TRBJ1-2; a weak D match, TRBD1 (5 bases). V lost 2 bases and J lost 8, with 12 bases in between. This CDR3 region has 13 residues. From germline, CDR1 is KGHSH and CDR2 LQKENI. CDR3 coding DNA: TGTGCCAGCTCACCAGCAGCAGGGAACGGCTACACCTTC. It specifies CASSPAAGNGYTF.